This T cell receptor beta chain was sequenced in a study of early T cells in non-severe SARS-CoV-2 infection. The germline V and J ends were trimmed by 5 bases and 5 bases, with 15 bases remaining between them. This CDR3 has 14 amino acids. Germline CDR1 is SGHTA and CDR2 is FQGTGA. The table lists this clonotype with a few counts. The protocol attached unique molecular identifiers to individual cDNA molecules. MiXCR, run by TCRdb on the 5' RACE reads, gives a single entry per CDR3 protein. The sample includes about 69,000 distinct CDR3 sequences, 9.5% of them seen just once. The sequence was collected from an adult who was a healthcare worker with PCR-confirmed SARS-CoV-2 infection or an uninfected control (not recorded which). Sample: whole blood. The V gene is TRBV7-3, the J gene TRBJ2-5, with unresolved D. The CDR3 nucleotides are TGTGCCAGCAGCCTCGGACCGGTTGGGGAGACCCAGTACTTC. Protein sequence: CASSLGPVGETQYF.